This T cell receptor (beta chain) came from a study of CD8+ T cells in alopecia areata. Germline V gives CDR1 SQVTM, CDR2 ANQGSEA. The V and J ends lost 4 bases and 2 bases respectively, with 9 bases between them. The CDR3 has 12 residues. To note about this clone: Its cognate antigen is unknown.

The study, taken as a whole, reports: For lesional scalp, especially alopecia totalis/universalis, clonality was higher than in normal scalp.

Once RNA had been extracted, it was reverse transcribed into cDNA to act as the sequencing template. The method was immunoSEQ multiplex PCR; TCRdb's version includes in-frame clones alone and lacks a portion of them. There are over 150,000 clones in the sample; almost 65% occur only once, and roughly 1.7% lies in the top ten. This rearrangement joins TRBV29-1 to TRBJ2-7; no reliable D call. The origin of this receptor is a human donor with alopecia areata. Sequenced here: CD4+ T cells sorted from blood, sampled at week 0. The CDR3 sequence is CSVVDTPYEQYF. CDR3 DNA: TGCAGCGTTGTAGACACCCCCTACGAGCAGTACTTC.